This entry features one TCR beta chain sequence. Its target antigen remains unknown. No qualities accompany the bases; no much larger clone lies one base away. This sample is part of a study of PD-1 and CTLA-4 blockade in melanoma (dated by TCRdb to the early 2020s). At the level of the whole study: The study compared how PD-1 blockade and CTLA-4 blockade affected the melanoma-reactive CD8 T cell response in patients with melanoma.

Its CDR3 holds 17 amino acids, cysteine through phenylalanine. Only CDR3 DNA remains: 51 bases, in frame from the first base. Sequences SGHTS (CDR1) and YDEGEE (CDR2) are obtained from the germline V gene. V drops 0 bases and J drops 5 bases, leaving 18 bases in between. The method was the immunoSEQ multiplex PCR assay. The clones in this table, taken by TCRdb from immuneACCESS, are in-frame only. Not every clone is retained; where verified, under half of the shortfall comes from an unresolved V gene, and the cause of the rest is unknown. This sample holds almost 30,000 clones; roughly 91% were observed only once. The ten most abundant clones make up around 7.8% of the sample.

This clonotype was obtained from a human donor with melanoma. The starting material was CD8+ T cells from peripheral blood, obtained before anti-PD-1 treatment. The chain was built from TRBV5-8 and TRBJ1-5; the D segment cannot be called with confidence. This receptor carries the CDR3 CASSLAGRTTLDQPQHF. The DNA is TGTGCCAGCAGCTTGGCGGGCCGAACGACGCTAGATCAGCCCCAGCATTTT.